These 9 T cell receptor beta chains were all obtained from the same sample, sequenced in a study of radiotherapy plus CTLA-4 blockade in lung cancer. Produced via immunoSEQ multiplex PCR; TCRdb's table is partial and in-frame only. This sample has about 120,000 clones, with around 75% found just once. The material was peripheral blood, obtained from a patient treated with radiotherapy plus ipilimumab. These receptors were collected from a human donor with non-small cell lung cancer who had a partial response to radiotherapy plus ipilimumab.

A note on this clone: A read error may produce the germline difference seen at one junction end. V and J are TRBV5-8 and TRBJ2-7, with a possible D match to TRBD1 (6 bases). CDR1 SGHTS and CDR2 YDEGEE come from the germline V gene. This CDR3 is built from 13 residues. CDR3 sequence: CASSLLSGTTLDF. As DNA, the CDR3 is TGTGCCAGCAGCTTGTTATCGGGGACAACGTTAGACTTC.

This clone was seen only a few times. The CDR3 DNA reads as TGTGCCAGCAGTTTGGGCCAGGGCTCCTACGAGCAGTACGTC. This encodes CASSLGQGSYEQYV. The V gene is TRBV6-1, the J gene TRBJ2-7; perhaps TRBD1 as D (5 bases). Germline-derived CDR1 and CDR2 are MNHNS and SASEGT. This CDR3 contains 14 residues. Trimming removed 5 bases at V and 0 bases at J, with 11 bases between.

This chain links TRBV6-1 with TRBJ2-7; TRBD2 is a possible D gene (5 bases). This CDR3 spans 14 amino acids. From germline, CDR1 is MNHNS and CDR2 SASEGT. V lost 5 bases and J 1 base, leaving 12 bases between the germline ends. The CDR3 is CASSFRESSYEQYV. CDR3 sequence (DNA): TGTGCCAGCAGTTTCCGGGAATCTTCCTACGAGCAGTACGTC.

The chain has TRBV10-1 and TRBJ2-7, with 14 bases fitting TRBD2. In germline, CDR1 is WNHNN, CDR2 SYGVQD (reference sequence). V lost 6 bases, J lost 6 bases, and 10 bases stayed unmatched. The CDR3 totals 16 residues. The CDR3 DNA sequence: TGCGCCAGCAGCCCCGGACTAGCGGGAGGTCTAGGCGAGCAGTACTTC. This codes for CASSPGLAGGLGEQYF.

The chain joins TRBV19 to TRBJ2-7; tentatively, D is TRBD2 (6 bases). The CDR3 extends over 14 amino acids. V was trimmed by 4 bases and J by 5 bases, leaving 15 bases between them. Germline V gene lookup returns CDR1 LNHDA and CDR2 SQIVND (reference sequence). The CDR3 is CASSNPGLENEQYF. The CDR3, as DNA: TGTGCCAGTAGTAACCCGGGACTCGAAAACGAGCAGTACTTC.

The V gene is TRBV14, the J gene TRBJ2-1, with 12 nucleotides matching TRBD2. This CDR3 contains 19 residues. Trimming took 1 base from V and 4 from J; bases not matched to a gene: 11. Germline CDR1 SGHDN, CDR2 FVKESK. The CDR3 is CASSQGGPWTSGVYNEQFF. As DNA, the CDR3 is TGTGCCAGCAGCCAAGGGGGTCCGTGGACTAGCGGGGTTTACAATGAGCAGTTCTTC.

The V and J genes are TRBV30 and TRBJ1-2; tentatively, D is TRBD1 (6 bases). Trimming took off 3 bases at V and 4 bases at J, with 12 bases between the two ends. The CDR3 extends over 13 amino acids. Per germline, CDR1 GTSNPN and CDR2 SVGIG (reference sequence). The CDR3 is CAWSFRGAYGYTF. In nucleotides, the CDR3 is TGTGCCTGGAGCTTTCGGGGGGCCTATGGCTACACCTTC.

The chain joins TRBV4-3 to TRBJ2-2, with a weak D call TRBD2 (5 bases). Trimming shortened V by 0 bases and J by 6 bases, and 11 bases separated the two germline ends. Per germline, CDR1 LGHNA and CDR2 YSLEER. The CDR3 is 15 amino acids. In DNA, the CDR3 is TGCGCCAGCAGCCAAGATCGAGGGATCCCCGGGGAGCTGTTTTTT. Its translation: CASSQDRGIPGELFF.

The count of this clone is one. The chain has TRBV2 and TRBJ2-7; 13 nucleotides line up with TRBD2. Looked up from germline, CDR1 is SNHLY and CDR2 is FYNNEI. The CDR3 spans 16 residues. Trimming removed 5 bases from V and 2 bases from J; junction bases left unmatched: 6. The CDR3 DNA follows: TGTGCCAGCAGTCCGGGACTAGCGGGACTAACCTACGAGCAGTACTTC. Its protein product is CASSPGLAGLTYEQYF.